This T cell receptor (beta chain) was identified during a study of blood T cell repertoires in COVID-19. Method: immunoSEQ multiplex PCR; TCRdb's copy keeps in-frame clones and lacks some. Among a few hundred thousand clones, approximately 86% were seen once, and the ten largest hold about 2.3%. V shed 4 bases, J shed 4 bases, and the junction held 6 bases outside the gene matches. CDR1 and CDR2 from the germline V gene are SGHVS and FQNEAQ. This CDR3 is built from 15 residues. The sequence was obtained from a man aged 18 to 35 with active or convalescent COVID-19. The chain joins TRBV7-8 to TRBJ2-5, with TRBD2 identical over 10 bases. The sample comprised peripheral blood. CDR3 protein: CASSYLAGVTETQYF. CDR3 nucleotide sequence: TGTGCCAGCAGCTATCTAGCGGGAGTTACAGAGACCCAGTACTTC.